Sequencing of this T cell receptor (beta chain) was carried out in a study of molecular identifiers for immune sequencing clone quantification. Study-wide results and limits: Clone sizes could be underestimated for highly expanded clones when identical TCR molecules share a barcode. Clones above 20 RNA copies contained over 98% of effector molecules and under 1% of naive molecules.

Naive CD8 libraries came from approximately 20,000 to 1,000,000 sorted cells with 10%, 30% or 50% RNA. Naive CD8 T cells underwent sorting with the CD8+CD4-CCR7+CD45RA+ definition. Trimming removed 4 bases at V and 4 bases at J, with 14 bases between. Per the germline V gene, CDR1 is SGDLS and CDR2 is YYNGEE. The length of the CDR3 is 14 residues. TCRdb recomputed calls from the PCR reads with MiXCR, one row per CDR3 protein. There are fewer than 30,000 distinct CDR3 sequences in the sample; approximately 17% occur only once, and more than 0.75% lies in the top ten. This clonotype has a count of ten or more. Its antigen is undetermined.

The sequenced material came from naive CD8+ T cells from blood, with Jurkat cell RNA spiked in. Subset indicated: FACS-sorted CD8+CD4-CCR7+CD45RA+ naive T cells. The chain joins TRBV9 to TRBJ1-1; TRBD1 might be the D (5 bases). This TCR was recovered from a human donor in good health. Some libraries in this study had Jurkat cell RNA spiked in. The CDR3 sequence: CASSILPGGTEAFF. CDR3 coding DNA: TGTGCCAGCAGCATACTCCCCGGGGGCACTGAAGCTTTCTTT.